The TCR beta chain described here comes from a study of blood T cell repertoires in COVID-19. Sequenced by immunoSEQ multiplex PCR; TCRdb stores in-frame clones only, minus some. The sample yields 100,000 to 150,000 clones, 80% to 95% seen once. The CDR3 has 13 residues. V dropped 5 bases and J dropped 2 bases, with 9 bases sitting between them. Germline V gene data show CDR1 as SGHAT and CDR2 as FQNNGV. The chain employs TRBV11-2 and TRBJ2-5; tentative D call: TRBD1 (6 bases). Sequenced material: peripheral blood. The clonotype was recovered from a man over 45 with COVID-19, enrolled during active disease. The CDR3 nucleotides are TGTGCCAGCAGCCTAGGACAGCAAGAGACCCAGTACTTC. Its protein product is CASSLGQQETQYF.